The sequence of this T cell receptor (beta chain) was determined in a study of identical twins. The V end was cut by 7 bases, the J end by 0 bases, with 10 bases between. Germline V lookup: CDR1 DFQATT, CDR2 SNEGSKA (reference sequence). The CDR3 is made up of 13 amino acids. Study-level findings and limits: Beta out-of-frame twin sharing showed a weaker excess. Invariant MAIT and iNKT cells could partly confound zero-insertion analyses.

Unique molecular identifiers were present on the cDNA, which also gained a universal primer site by template switching. In TCRdb, the 5' RACE reads were re-called with MiXCR into one record per CDR3 protein. The table shows around 500,000 distinct CDR3 sequences, with approximately 15% occurring only once. This clonotype was seen a few times. Its antigen is as yet unknown. The same data also went into a second study, on yellow fever vaccine responses in identical twins.

The chain couples TRBV20-1 to TRBJ2-4; D perhaps matches TRBD2 (5 bases). The receptor's source is a young woman in good health. The specimen sequenced was CD4+ T cells sorted from blood. In DNA form, the CDR3 reads TGCAGTGTCGGGGATCTAGCCAAAAACATTCAGTACTTC. This sequence encodes CSVGDLAKNIQYF.